This T cell receptor beta chain appears in the sequencing data of a study of T cell responses to AZD1222 COVID-19 vaccine. Study results and limitations: It was only after the peak T cell response that any repertoires were sampled.

Clones were read by immunoSEQ multiplex PCR, and TCRdb kept only the in-frame ones, dropping some. The repertoire holds 90,000 to 130,000 clones, roughly 93% seen once, with roughly 3.1% in the top ten. V lost 9 bases and J lost 0, with 12 bases in between. CDR3 length: 14 residues. Germline V gives CDR1 ENHRY, CDR2 SYGVKD. As to this clone: Its antigen is unidentified.

This chain links TRBV10-3 with TRBJ1-3, with unresolved D. Sequenced here: peripheral blood, sampled 28 days after the second AZD1222 dose. The clonotype comes from an adult who received the AZD1222 COVID-19 vaccine. The CDR3 reads CAISPGNSGNTIYF. CDR3 sequence (DNA): TGTGCCATTAGCCCCGGGAACTCTGGAAACACCATATATTTT.